This T cell receptor (beta chain) was obtained from a study of blood T cell repertoires in COVID-19. Study background: Samples came from the United States, Italy and Spain, spanning acute and convalescent COVID-19.

The CDR3 length is 11 residues. Germline V gene data show CDR1 as DFQATT and CDR2 as SNEGSKA (reference sequence). V lost 6 bases to trimming and J lost 6 bases, with 12 bases between them. Assay used: immunoSEQ multiplex PCR; TCRdb lists only in-frame clones, some missing. The sample includes 190,000 or so clones, around 84% of them seen just once. This clonotype was sampled from a man aged 35 to 55 with active or convalescent COVID-19. The chain links TRBV20-1 to TRBJ2-7; D remains unclear. Sequenced input: peripheral blood. CDR3 bases: TGCAGTGCATCTCTAGGTGGCGAGCAGTACTTC. Its protein is CSASLGGEQYF.